This T cell receptor beta chain came from a study of T cell responses to AZD1222 COVID-19 vaccine. Findings and caveats of the study: Donors in the cohort were predominantly white British and more often female, and clonal diversity was possibly underestimated. Vaccination with two AZD1222 doses was followed by a rise in Spike-specific TCR breadth and depth.

A word on this clone: Its matching antigen is unknown.

V dropped 5 bases and J dropped 6 bases, with 22 bases sitting between them. CDR3 length equals 16 residues. The germline V gene encodes CDR1 SGHTA and CDR2 FQGNSA. TCRdb keeps only in-frame clones here, not all; method: immunoSEQ multiplex PCR. The sample has some 170,000 clones; over 80% are singletons. This chain connects TRBV7-2 to TRBJ1-1; tentatively, D is TRBD1 (5 bases). Material: peripheral blood, obtained 28 days after the second dose of the MenACWY control vaccine. This clonotype was sampled from an adult who received the MenACWY meningococcal vaccine as a control. The chain's CDR3 is CASSRSGVVARAEAFF. CDR3 nucleotides: TGTGCCAGCAGCCGGTCGGGGGTTGTAGCGAGGGCTGAAGCTTTCTTT. Using reference TRBV7-2 and TRBJ1-1 for the parts outside the CDR3, the full variable domain is GAGVSQSPSNKVTEKGKDVELRCDPISGHTALYWYRQSLGQGLEFLIYFQGNSAPDKSGLPSDRFSAERTGGSVSTLTIQRTQQEDSAVYLCASSRSGVVARAEAFFGQGTRLTVV.